This TCR beta chain was obtained from a study of T cell changes during pregnancy in multiple sclerosis. There are 15 residues in the CDR3. CDR1 is SEHNR and CDR2 is FQNEAQ in the germline V gene (reference sequence). The junction had 6 bases not matched to a gene; V was cut back by 4 bases and J by 3 bases. The protocol was immunoSEQ multiplex PCR, while the TCRdb copy is restricted to in-frame clones and leaves out a portion. The repertoire holds 65,000 to 80,000 clones, around nine tenths seen once, with approximately 0.2% in the top ten. V gene TRBV7-9 combines with J gene TRBJ2-1, with 7 positions matching TRBD2. This clonotype was sampled from a female donor with multiple sclerosis, enrolled in a pregnancy study. Sequenced here: CD4+ T cells from peripheral blood mononuclear cells, sampled before pregnancy. CDR3 protein: CASSSLGGGYNEQFF. The CDR3 bases are TGTGCCAGCAGCTCCCTGGGGGGGGGCTACAATGAGCAGTTCTTC.